Reported below is one TCR beta chain. What it binds is unknown. The junction had 10 bases not matched to a gene; V was cut back by 6 bases and J by 4 bases. CDR3 size: 14 residues. Germline CDR1 and CDR2: DFQATT and SNEGSKA (reference sequence). The data were taken from a study of prognosis after radiotherapy for stage I lung cancer. Study-level information: Medical inoperability was considered to apply to all enrolled non-small cell lung cancer patients. Four patients developed post-radiotherapy distant metastases at median about seven months; around 16 had no significant progression. Study results and caveats: A determination of whether the expanded TCR clones were tumor-specific was not made.

CDR3 of TCR beta was amplified from genomic DNA via a two-round multiplex PCR. Gene-specific TRBV and TRBJ primers were used in PCR round one. TCRdb analysed the multiplex PCR reads with MiXCR anew, one entry per CDR3 protein. The sample records 20,000 to 25,000 distinct CDR3 sequences, approximately 45% being singletons. The sequence was collected from a donor aged 50 or older with non-small cell lung cancer. The chain employs TRBV20-1 and TRBJ1-2; 8 nucleotides align to TRBD1. Sequencing was performed on PBMCs, taken before or after stereotactic body radiation therapy (not recorded which). This chain's CDR3 is CSAEPRTGIYGYTF. The CDR3 region has the DNA TGCAGTGCCGAACCTAGGACAGGGATCTATGGCTACACCTTC.